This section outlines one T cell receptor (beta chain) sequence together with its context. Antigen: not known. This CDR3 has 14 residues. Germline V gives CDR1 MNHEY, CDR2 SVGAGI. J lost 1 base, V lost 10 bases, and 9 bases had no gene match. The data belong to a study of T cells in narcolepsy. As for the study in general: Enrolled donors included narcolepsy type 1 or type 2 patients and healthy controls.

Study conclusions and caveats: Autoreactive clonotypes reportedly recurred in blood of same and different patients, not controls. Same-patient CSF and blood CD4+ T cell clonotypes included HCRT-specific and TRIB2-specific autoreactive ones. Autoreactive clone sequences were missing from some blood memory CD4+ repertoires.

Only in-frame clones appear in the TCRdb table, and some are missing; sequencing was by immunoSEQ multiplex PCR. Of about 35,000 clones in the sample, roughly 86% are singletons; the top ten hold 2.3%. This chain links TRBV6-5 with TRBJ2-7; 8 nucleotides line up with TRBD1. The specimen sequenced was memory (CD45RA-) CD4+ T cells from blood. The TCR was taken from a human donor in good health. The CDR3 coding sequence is TGTGCCACCAACGACAGGGGAAGGTCCTACGAGCAGTACTTC. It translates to CATNDRGRSYEQYF.